The sequence of this T cell receptor (beta chain) was determined in a study of blood T cells in healthy people across ages. Findings and limits, study-wide: CMV status of donors was unknown, possibly confounding expanded clonotype changes. Any conclusive comparison of naive versus antigen-experienced cells was prevented by using unsorted PBMCs.

Between the trimmed V and J ends, which lost 4 bases and 10 bases, there was a span of 26 bases. The CDR3 is made up of 16 amino acids. CDR1 and CDR2 (germline): DFQATT, SNEGSKA (reference sequence). The authors ran a second PCR of 7 to 11 cycles using a sample-barcoded 5' primer and a J-beta primer mix. TCRdb recomputed calls from the 5' RACE reads with MiXCR, one row per CDR3 protein. Of hundreds of thousands of distinct CDR3 sequences listed, over 45% were seen once; the top ten hold about 20%. Healthy Caucasians from Russia aged about 6 to 95 served as donors. Concerning this clonotype: Antigen: not known.

The sequenced sample consisted of blood. The source of this sequence is a man aged 25-40 years in good health. The rearrangement links TRBV20-1 to TRBJ2-1, with no clear D. CDR3 DNA: TGCAGTGCTACTCCCTTGGGGAAGATTACCGGCGGCGAGCAGTTCTTC. Residues: CSATPLGKITGGEQFF.